A selection of T cell receptor beta chains follows, all from one sample in a study of Graves' ophthalmopathy and Graves' hyperthyroidism. TCRdb ran MiXCR on the multiplex PCR reads and lists one entry per CDR3 protein. This table holds about 220,000 distinct CDR3 sequences, under 25% found once. Specimen: peripheral blood. Receptors originate from a woman aged 45-60 years with Graves' ophthalmopathy. CDR3s include the opening cysteine and the closing phenylalanine or tryptophan. D genes are given only for firm matches. Only part of the rows carry a size: once, few, many, or a class if the clone is expanded.

clone size,D gene,V gene,CDR3 length,J gene,CDR3 protein
many,NA,TRBV10-3,14,TRBJ2-5,CAISGNEYQETQYF
many,NA,TRBV7-8,12,TRBJ1-6,CASSLGGSPLHF
many,TRBD2,TRBV2,14,TRBJ2-7,CASRSGSKLNEQYF
NA,TRBD1,TRBV28,16,TRBJ1-5,CASSLRQGALGQPQHF
many,NA,TRBV5-1,14,TRBJ2-2,CASSLAIYTGELFF
many,NA,TRBV12-3/TRBV12-4,15,TRBJ2-2,CASSLAGVGAGELFF
many,TRBD1,TRBV13,17,TRBJ2-6,CASSFRDRGLGANVLTF
many,NA,TRBV25-1,13,TRBJ2-2,CASRDSSTGELFF
many,NA,TRBV6-1,13,TRBJ1-5,CASSESWRQPQHF
few,NA,TRBV6-5,15,TRBJ1-2,CASSYQTGFDYGYTF
many,NA,TRBV11-1,18,TRBJ1-1,CASSPARGDTTVNTEAFF
many,TRBD2,TRBV20-1,17,TRBJ2-7,CSARPLPGTSKKYEQYF
many,NA,TRBV12-3/TRBV12-4,13,TRBJ1-5,CASSYGGDQPQHF